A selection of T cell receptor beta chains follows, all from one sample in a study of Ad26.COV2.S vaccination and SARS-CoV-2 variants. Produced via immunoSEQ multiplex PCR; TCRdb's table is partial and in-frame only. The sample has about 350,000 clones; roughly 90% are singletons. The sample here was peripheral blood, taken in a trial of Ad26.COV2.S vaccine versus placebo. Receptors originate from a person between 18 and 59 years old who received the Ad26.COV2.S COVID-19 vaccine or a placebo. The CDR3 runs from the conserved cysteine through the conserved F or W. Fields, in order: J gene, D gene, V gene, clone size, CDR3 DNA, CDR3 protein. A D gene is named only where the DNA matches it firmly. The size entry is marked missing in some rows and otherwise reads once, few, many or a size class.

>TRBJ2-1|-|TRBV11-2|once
TGTGCCAGCAGCTCCAGGGGGGGTCAGGTTGGCGATGAGCAGTTCTTC
CASSSRGGQVGDEQFF
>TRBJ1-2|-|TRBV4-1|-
TGCGCCAGCAGCCAAGAGCCGGGCTCCTATGGCTACACCTTC
CASSQEPGSYGYTF
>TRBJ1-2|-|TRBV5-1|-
TGCGCCAGCAGCTTGGAGCAGGGAAACTATGGCTACACCTTC
CASSLEQGNYGYTF
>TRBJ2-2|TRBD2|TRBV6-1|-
TGTGCCAGCAGTCAAGCCCCGGGACTAGTCAGCACCGGGGAGCTGTTTTTT
CASSQAPGLVSTGELFF
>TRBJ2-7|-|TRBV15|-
TGTGCCACCAGCAGAGTTAACCAGGTCGGGAACGAGCAGTACTTC
CATSRVNQVGNEQYF
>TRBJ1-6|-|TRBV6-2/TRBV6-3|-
TGTGCCAGCAGCGCCGGGACGGGCGGGTCACCCCTCCACTTT
CASSAGTGGSPLHF
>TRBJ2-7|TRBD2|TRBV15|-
TGTGCCACCAGCAGAGTAGCGGGCCTCTCCTACGAGCAGTACTTC
CATSRVAGLSYEQYF
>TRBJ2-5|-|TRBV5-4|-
TGTGCCAGCAGCCCGGCCCCGATGGCAGGAGAGACCCAGTACTTC
CASSPAPMAGETQYF
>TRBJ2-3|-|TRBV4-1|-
TGCGCCAGCAGCCAAGAGCGCGGGACAGATACGCAGTATTTT
CASSQERGTDTQYF
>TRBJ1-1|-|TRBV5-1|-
TGCGCCAGCCGAAGGGTCCTGAACACTGAAGCTTTCTTT
CASRRVLNTEAFF
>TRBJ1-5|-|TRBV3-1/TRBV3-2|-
TGTGCCAGCAGCCAGGGACAAGGGAATCAGCCCCAGCATTTT
CASSQGQGNQPQHF
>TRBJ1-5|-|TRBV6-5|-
TGTGCCAGCAGCCTTGGTCGGAGCAATCAGCCCCAGCATTTT
CASSLGRSNQPQHF
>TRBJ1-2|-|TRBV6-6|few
TGTGCCAGCAGTCTTTCCCCGTTAACCGGAGGTACTGTCTATGGCTACACCTTC
CASSLSPLTGGTVYGYTF
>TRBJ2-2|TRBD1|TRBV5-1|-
TGCGCCAGCAAATTAGGACAGGGGTCGGTCGGGGAGCTGTTTTTT
CASKLGQGSVGELFF
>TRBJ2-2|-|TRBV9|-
TGTGCCAGCAGCCCCCGGACAGTGAACACCGGGGAGCTGTTTTTT
CASSPRTVNTGELFF
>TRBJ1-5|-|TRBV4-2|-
TGTGCCAGCAGCCAAGATCCTGTGGGAGGGGGTCAGCCCCAGCATTTT
CASSQDPVGGGQPQHF
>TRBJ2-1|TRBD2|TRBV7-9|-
TGTGCCAGCGACCTAGGACTAGCGGGCGCGGGTGAGCAGTTCTTC
CASDLGLAGAGEQFF
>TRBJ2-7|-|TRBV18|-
TGTGCCAGCTCACCACCGGCTCAGCTACACCCACAGGTTGTTACCTACGAGCAGTACTTC
CASSPPAQLHPQVVTYEQYF
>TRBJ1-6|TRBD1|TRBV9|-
TGTGCCAGCAGCGTGACAGGGGACTCCTATAATTCACCCCTCCACTTT
CASSVTGDSYNSPLHF
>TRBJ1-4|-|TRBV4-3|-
TGCGCCAGCAGCCAAGATATGCCGACTAATGAAAAACTGTTTTTT
CASSQDMPTNEKLFF
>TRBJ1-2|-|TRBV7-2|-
TGTGCCAGCCTAATGGGATTCAGAGAAGCTTATGGCTACACCTTC
CASLMGFREAYGYTF
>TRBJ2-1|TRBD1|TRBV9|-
TGTGCCAGCAGCTATTCGACAGGGGCACTTTACAATGAGCAGTTCTTC
CASSYSTGALYNEQFF
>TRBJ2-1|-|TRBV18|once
TGTGCCAGCTCACCGGCGACTCTGGGGCATGATGAGCAGTTCTTC
CASSPATLGHDEQFF
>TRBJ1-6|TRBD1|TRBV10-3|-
TGTGCCACCGGGACAGGGAATTCACCCCTCCACTTT
CATGTGNSPLHF
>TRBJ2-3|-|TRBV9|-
TGTGCCAGCAGCGTAGGGCAGGGGTATGGTACGCAGTATTTT
CASSVGQGYGTQYF
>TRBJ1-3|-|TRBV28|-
TGTGCCAGCAGTTTGGGCGTACCGAGCTCTGGAAACACCATATATTTT
CASSLGVPSSGNTIYF
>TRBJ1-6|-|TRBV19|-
TGTGCCAGTAGTGACTCGGGGTTTTCTTCACCCCTCCACTTT
CASSDSGFSSPLHF